These 28 T cell receptor beta chains came from one sample sequenced in a study of shared T cell receptors in the human thymus. Clones were read by immunoSEQ multiplex PCR, and TCRdb kept only the in-frame ones, dropping some. The sample lists around 730,000 clones, 70% to 90% seen once, with under 0.012% in the top ten. This same sample was also taken into another study, of human thymus T cells.

Material for sequencing was thymocytes. Receptors were obtained from a girl under two years old with a congenital heart defect.

The gene calls are TRBV5-4 and TRBJ2-3; 9 positions match TRBD1. The CDR3 has 16 amino acids. CDR1 is SGHNT, CDR2 YYREEE, per germline (reference sequence). V gave up 4 bases and J gave up 6 bases; unmatched junction bases: 12. CDR3 in DNA: TGTGCCAGCAGCCTGGGACAGGGACCGGTAACGGATACGCAGTATTTT. Its protein product is CASSLGQGPVTDTQYF.

This chain connects TRBV2 to TRBJ1-4; a weak D match, TRBD1 (6 bases). With 9 bases removed from V and 6 bases from J, the gap between germline ends came to 20 bases. Germline values: CDR1 SNHLY, CDR2 FYNNEI. CDR3 length: 15 residues. CDR3 amino acids: CASNLGGVNHEKLFF. The CDR3 region has the DNA TGTGCCAGTAACTTAGGGGGGGTAAACCATGAAAAACTGTTTTTT.

In this sample, this clone turned up a few times. The chain employs TRBV7-2 and TRBJ1-5; a possible D gene is TRBD1 (6 bases). Deletions cut 0 bases from V and 2 bases from J, with 17 bases between. This CDR3 has 18 amino acids. Germline loops: CDR1 SGHTA, CDR2 FQGNSA. CDR3 in DNA: TGTGCCAGCAGCTTAGCGCTAGGGGGACGGGCGGGCAATCAGCCCCAGCATTTT. It encodes CASSLALGGRAGNQPQHF.

This chain uses TRBV6-1 with TRBJ1-5, with TRBD1 identical over 11 bases. The V and J ends lost 3 bases and 9 bases, in that order; junction bases with no gene match: 7. Per germline, CDR1 MNHNS and CDR2 SASEGT. There are 15 residues in the CDR3. CDR3 nucleotide sequence: TGTGCCAGCAGTGAGGGACAGGGGGGTAATTGGCCCCAGCATTTT. Translated, it gives CASSEGQGGNWPQHF.

The chain is built from TRBV4-1 and TRBJ2-7; 7 positions match TRBD1. CDR1 and CDR2 (germline): MGHRA, YSYEKL. The CDR3 length is 16 residues. The junction had 9 bases not matched to a gene; V was cut back by 2 bases and J by 2 bases. DNA for the CDR3: TGCGCCAGCAGCCAATCCGAGGGACAGCGAACCTACGAGCAGTACTTC. It is translated as CASSQSEGQRTYEQYF.

The chain couples TRBV5-4 to TRBJ1-1; D remains ambiguous. CDR1 SGHNT and CDR2 YYREEE come from the germline V gene (reference sequence). V lost 2 bases, J lost 6 bases, and 14 bases lay in between. CDR3 size: 14 residues. The DNA of the CDR3 is TGTGCCAGCAGCTTCTCGGGTGGTCCCTCTGAAGCTTTCTTT. This codes for CASSFSGGPSEAFF.

This clone was picked up one time. This chain links TRBV19 with TRBJ1-1; D is unclear. There are 15 residues in the CDR3. The V gene's germline CDR1 is LNHDA and CDR2 SQIVND (reference sequence). Trimming cost V 9 bases and J 0 bases, with 17 bases left between them. CDR3 protein: CASRTFEGLNTEAFF. CDR3 DNA sequence: TGTGCCAGCCGAACATTCGAGGGCTTGAACACTGAAGCTTTCTTT. The full variable domain, with the rest looked up from reference TRBV19 and TRBJ1-1, is DGGITQSPKYLFRKEGQNVTLSCEQNLNHDAMYWYRQDPGQGLRLIYYSQIVNDFQKGDIAEGYSVSREKKESFPLTVTSAQKNPTAFYLCASRTFEGLNTEAFFGQGTRLTVV.

The chain joins TRBV6-1 to TRBJ2-7; perhaps TRBD1 as D (5 bases). This CDR3 has 13 residues. Germline CDR1 MNHNS, CDR2 SASEGT. V lost 6 bases and J lost 4, with 13 bases in between. The CDR3 coding sequence is TGTGCCAGCAGCTTAAGGGGCTGGTACGAGCAGTACTTC. It yields the protein CASSLRGWYEQYF.

The chain couples TRBV19 to TRBJ1-2, with D tentatively TRBD1 (6 bases). The CDR3 loop spans 14 amino acids. Germline assignment: CDR1 LNHDA and CDR2 SQIVND (reference sequence). The V gene lost 6 bases and the J gene lost 0 bases, with 11 bases spanning the gap. The CDR3 loop reads CASRRPGANYGYTF. In DNA, the CDR3 is TGTGCCAGTAGGCGCCCAGGGGCTAACTATGGCTACACCTTC.

The rearrangement joins TRBV4-3 to TRBJ2-7; D ambiguous. The germline V gene has CDR1 LGHNA and CDR2 YSLEER. The CDR3 sequence is 14 residues long. The germline V and J ends were trimmed by 0 bases and 6 bases, with 12 bases remaining between them. CDR3 sequence (DNA): TGCGCCAGCAGCCAAGACTTGGGCGTTTGCGAGCAGTACTTC. Encoded protein: CASSQDLGVCEQYF.

This rearrangement joins TRBV9 to TRBJ1-2; D is perhaps TRBD1 (5 bases). This CDR3 contains 15 residues. The ends were cut back, 0 bases at V and 5 bases at J, with 14 bases in the middle. Germline values: CDR1 SGDLS, CDR2 YYNGEE. The CDR3, as DNA: TGTGCCAGCAGCGTAGATGAAGGGGTGGGTTATGGCTACACCTTC. Amino acid sequence: CASSVDEGVGYGYTF.

The chain links TRBV10-3 to TRBJ2-7; TRBD1 might be the D (6 bases). Germline CDR1 and CDR2: ENHRY and SYGVKD. Trimming left V 6 bases short and J 5 bases short, with 20 bases between. CDR3 size: 15 residues. The CDR3 protein is CAIRDQGPNVHEQYF. As DNA, the CDR3 is TGTGCCATCAGGGATCAGGGGCCCAATGTCCACGAGCAGTACTTC.

The sample holds a few counts of this clone. The chain combines TRBV7-3 with TRBJ2-6; D perhaps matches TRBD2 (6 bases). The V gene lost 2 bases and the J gene lost 3 bases, with 8 bases spanning the gap. The CDR3 sequence is 15 residues long. CDR1 and CDR2 from the germline V gene are SGHTA and FQGTGA. In DNA form, the CDR3 reads TGTGCCAGCAGCTTACTGGGGGGTGGGGCCAACGTCCTGACTTTC. This gives the protein CASSLLGGGANVLTF.

The chain is built from TRBV28 and TRBJ1-2, with TRBD1 matching over 9 bases. V dropped 3 bases and J dropped 4; count of bases not matched to a gene: 12. CDR3 length: 17 residues. Germline CDR1 and CDR2: MDHEN and SYDVKM. CDR3 nucleotides: TGTGCCAGCAGTTTGCATGACCGGGACAGGGTCTTCTATGGCTACACCTTC. It is translated as CASSLHDRDRVFYGYTF.

J is TRBJ2-3 and V is TRBV5-1; the D gene is possibly TRBD1 (6 bases). Trimming stripped 4 bases from V and 4 bases from J, with 16 bases between. This CDR3 region has 15 residues. CDR1 is SGHRS, CDR2 YFSETQ, per germline. CDR3 loop: CASSIRPSGADTQYF. In DNA, the CDR3 is TGCGCCAGCAGCATACGACCCTCAGGGGCAGATACGCAGTATTTT.

CDR3 residues: CASSLGEGIDYGYTF. The DNA for the CDR3 is TGTGCCAGCAGCTTGGGGGAGGGCATCGACTATGGCTACACCTTC. This rearrangement joins TRBV5-4 to TRBJ1-2; D not certain. V lost 0 bases and J 3 bases, leaving 12 bases between the germline ends. Germline V gene data show CDR1 as SGHNT and CDR2 as YYREEE (reference sequence). This CDR3 region has 15 residues.

The genes are TRBV7-9 and TRBJ2-7; the match to TRBD1 covers 7 bases. The CDR3 spans 15 residues. Germline CDR1 and CDR2: SEHNR and FQNEAQ (reference sequence). Trimming removed 5 bases from V and 2 bases from J; junction bases left unmatched: 9. CDR3 in amino acids: CASSPDREKTYEQYF. The CDR3 DNA sequence: TGTGCCAGCAGCCCAGACAGGGAAAAGACCTACGAGCAGTACTTC.

The chain recombines TRBV2 with TRBJ2-7; D is perhaps TRBD1 (6 bases). Trimming cost V 6 bases and J 0 bases, with 15 bases left between them. CDR1 SNHLY and CDR2 FYNNEI come from the germline V gene. The CDR3 has 15 amino acids. The CDR3 nucleotides read TGTGCCAGCAGGGGAGACAGGAGGAGCTCCTACGAGCAGTACTTC. This gives the protein CASRGDRRSSYEQYF. Complete variable domain (other parts from reference TRBV2 and TRBJ2-7): EPEVTQTPSHQVTQMGQEVILRCVPISNHLYFYWYRQILGQKVEFLVSFYNNEISEKSEIFDDQFSVERPDGSNFTLKIRSTKLEDSAMYFCASRGDRRSSYEQYFGPGTRLTVT.

This chain uses TRBV27 with TRBJ1-1; D is ambiguous. Trimming left V 6 bases short and J 1 base short, with 21 bases between. Germline lookup yields CDR1 MNHEY and CDR2 SMNVEV (reference sequence). CDR3 size: 17 residues. The CDR3 DNA is TGTGCCAGCAGGGGTAGACCCAAACAACGGGAGAACACTGAAGCTTTCTTT. This sequence encodes CASRGRPKQRENTEAFF.

This clone was seen more than once but under ten times. V usage is TRBV5-1 and J usage is TRBJ1-1, with D possibly TRBD1 on 6 matching bases. Per the germline V gene, CDR1 is SGHRS and CDR2 is YFSETQ. The V end was cut by 4 bases, the J end by 7 bases, with 17 bases between. The CDR3 has 14 residues. The CDR3 DNA follows: TGCGCCAGCAGCCAGGGACATGGGGTCAGTGAAGCTTTCTTT. Its translation: CASSQGHGVSEAFF.

CDR3 bases: TGTGCCAGCAGTCCCCAGCGGGGGCGCGCAGATACGCAGTATTTT. It is translated as CASSPQRGRADTQYF. The V and J genes are TRBV28 and TRBJ2-3; 8 bases map to TRBD2. The junction had 8 bases not matched to a gene; V was cut back by 5 bases and J by 4 bases. The length of the CDR3 is 15 residues. Germline V gives CDR1 MDHEN, CDR2 SYDVKM.

V gene TRBV7-9 combines with J gene TRBJ1-1; D not resolved. This CDR3 is 16 amino acids long. The germline V gene encodes CDR1 SEHNR and CDR2 FQNEAQ (reference sequence). V was cut by 2 bases and J by 0 bases, with 13 bases left in between. The CDR3 DNA is TGTGCCAGCAGCTTACTACCGGGGAGTTTGAACACTGAAGCTTTCTTT. This gives the protein CASSLLPGSLNTEAFF.

The V and J genes are TRBV4-2 and TRBJ1-1; D might be TRBD1 (5 bases). CDR3 length equals 15 residues. CDR1 is LGHNA, CDR2 YNFKEQ, per germline. Trimming stripped 1 base from V and 4 bases from J, with 13 bases between. CDR3 coding DNA: TGTGCCAGCAGCCAAGTGGGCGAAGGGGCCACTGAAGCTTTCTTT. Its protein product is CASSQVGEGATEAFF.

The genes are TRBV7-2 and TRBJ1-5; tentative D call: TRBD1 (5 bases). Looked up from germline, CDR1 is SGHTA and CDR2 is FQGNSA. The V end lost 1 base, the J end lost 5 bases, and 24 bases lay between the germline ends. The length of the CDR3 is 19 residues. This CDR3 is CASSLDPLGRAWSHQPQHF. CDR3 sequence (DNA): TGTGCCAGCAGCTTAGACCCTCTCGGCAGGGCGTGGAGTCATCAGCCCCAGCATTTT.

This sequence joins TRBV19 and TRBJ2-5; no reliable D call. V shed 6 bases and J shed 5 bases, with 10 bases lying between them. The germline V gene has CDR1 LNHDA and CDR2 SQIVND (reference sequence). This CDR3 contains 12 residues. The CDR3 region is CASSRLRETQYF. CDR3 coding DNA: TGTGCCAGTAGCAGGCTAAGGGAGACCCAGTACTTC.

The V gene is TRBV6-5, the J gene TRBJ2-1; no clear D gene. CDR1 and CDR2 from the germline V gene are MNHEY and SVGAGI. There are 13 residues in the CDR3. V was pared by 2 bases and J by 6 bases, with 8 bases between. The CDR3 reads CASSYPAGNEQFF. The CDR3 coding sequence is TGTGCCAGCAGTTACCCTGCCGGCAATGAGCAGTTCTTC.

The chain uses TRBV14 and TRBJ2-7, with D tentatively TRBD2 (6 bases). V was trimmed by 1 base and J by 3 bases, leaving 16 bases between them. The germline gives CDR1 SGHDN, CDR2 FVKESK. This CDR3 region has 16 residues. CDR3 in DNA: TGTGCCAGCAGCCAAGGCGGGGTTCCACACAACTACGAGCAGTACTTC. This encodes CASSQGGVPHNYEQYF. Drawing the rest from reference TRBV14 and TRBJ2-7, the complete variable domain is EAGVTQFPSHSVIEKGQTVTLRCDPISGHDNLYWYRRVMGKEIKFLLHFVKESKQDESGMPNNRFLAERTGGTYSTLKVQPAELEDSGVYFCASSQGGVPHNYEQYFGPGTRLTVT.

The rearrangement joins TRBV7-9 to TRBJ2-1, with TRBD2 identical over 14 bases. The V segment lost 5 bases and the J segment 7 bases; nucleotides outside the gene matches: 10. Germline V CDR1 and CDR2: SEHNR, FQNEAQ (reference sequence). The CDR3 runs 17 residues. CDR3 amino acids: CASSHGTSGGRWNEQFF. CDR3 nucleotide sequence: TGTGCCAGCAGCCACGGGACTAGCGGGGGCCGGTGGAATGAGCAGTTCTTC.